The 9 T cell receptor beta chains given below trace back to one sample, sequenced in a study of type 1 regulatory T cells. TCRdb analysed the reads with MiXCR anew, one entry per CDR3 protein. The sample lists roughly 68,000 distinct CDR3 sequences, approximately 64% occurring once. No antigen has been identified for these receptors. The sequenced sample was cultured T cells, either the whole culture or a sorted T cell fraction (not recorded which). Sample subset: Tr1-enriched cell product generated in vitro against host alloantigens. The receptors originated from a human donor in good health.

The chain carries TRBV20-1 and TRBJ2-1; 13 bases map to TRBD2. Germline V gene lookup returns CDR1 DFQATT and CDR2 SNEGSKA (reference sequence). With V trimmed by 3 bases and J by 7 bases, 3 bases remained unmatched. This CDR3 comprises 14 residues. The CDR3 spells CSARTSGRKNEQFF. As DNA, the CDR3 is TGCAGTGCTAGGACTAGCGGGAGGAAAAATGAGCAGTTCTTC.

The DNA for the CDR3 is TGTGCCAGCAGTTACTCCTCTAGCGGAGGTACCTACGAGCAGTACTTC. Protein: CASSYSSSGGTYEQYF. The chain links TRBV6-6 to TRBJ2-7; 7 bases are shared with TRBD2. Germline CDR1 MNHNY, CDR2 SVGAGI (reference sequence). The CDR3 contains 16 residues. Unmatched junction bases numbered 7, after V lost 0 bases and J lost 2 bases.

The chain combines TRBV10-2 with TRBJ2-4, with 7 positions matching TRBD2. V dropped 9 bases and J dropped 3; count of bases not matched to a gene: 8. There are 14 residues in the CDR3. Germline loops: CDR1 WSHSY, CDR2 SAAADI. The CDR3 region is CASKSRDYKNIQYF. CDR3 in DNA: TGCGCCAGTAAAAGCCGGGACTACAAAAACATTCAGTACTTC.

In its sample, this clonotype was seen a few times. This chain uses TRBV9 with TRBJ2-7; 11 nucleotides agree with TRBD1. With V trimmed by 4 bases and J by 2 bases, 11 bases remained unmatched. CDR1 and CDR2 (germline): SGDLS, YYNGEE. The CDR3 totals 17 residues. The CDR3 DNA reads TGTGCCAGCAGCCCCTTCGGACCGGGACAGGGGGCCTACGAGCAGTACTTC. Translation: CASSPFGPGQGAYEQYF.

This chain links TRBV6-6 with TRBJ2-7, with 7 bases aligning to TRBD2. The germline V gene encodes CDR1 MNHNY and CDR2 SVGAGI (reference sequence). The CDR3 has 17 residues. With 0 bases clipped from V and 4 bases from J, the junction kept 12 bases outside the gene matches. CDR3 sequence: CASSYSKTGGVLYEQYF. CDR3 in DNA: TGTGCCAGCAGTTACTCTAAAACGGGGGGAGTTCTGTACGAGCAGTACTTC.

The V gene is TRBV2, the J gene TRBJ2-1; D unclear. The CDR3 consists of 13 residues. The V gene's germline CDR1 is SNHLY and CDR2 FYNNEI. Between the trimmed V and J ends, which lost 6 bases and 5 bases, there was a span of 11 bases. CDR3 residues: CASRPDQNNEQFF. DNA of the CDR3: TGTGCCAGCAGACCGGACCAGAACAATGAGCAGTTCTTC.

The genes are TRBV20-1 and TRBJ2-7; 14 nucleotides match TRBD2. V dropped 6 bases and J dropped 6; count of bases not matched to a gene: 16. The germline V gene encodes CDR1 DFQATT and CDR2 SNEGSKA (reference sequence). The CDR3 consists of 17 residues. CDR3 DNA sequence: TGCAGTGCGACCTCCGGGACTAGCGGGAGTGGCGGGGGCGAGCAGTACTTC. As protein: CSATSGTSGSGGGEQYF.

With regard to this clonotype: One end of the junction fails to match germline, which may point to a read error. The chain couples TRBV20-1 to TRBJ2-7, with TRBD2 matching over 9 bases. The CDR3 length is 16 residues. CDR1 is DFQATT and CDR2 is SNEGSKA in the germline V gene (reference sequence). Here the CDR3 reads CSAKEARGLAPYGQYF. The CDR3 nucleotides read TGCAGTGCCAAAGAGGCGAGGGGACTAGCCCCCTACGGGCAGTACTTC.

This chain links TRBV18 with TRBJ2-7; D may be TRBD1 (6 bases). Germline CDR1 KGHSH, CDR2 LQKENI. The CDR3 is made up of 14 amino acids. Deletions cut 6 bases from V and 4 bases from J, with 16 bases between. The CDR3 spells CASSNIYREYEQYF. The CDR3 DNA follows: TGTGCCAGCTCCAACATCTACAGGGAATACGAGCAGTACTTC.